Shown below are 3 T cell receptor beta chains from a single sample sequenced in a study of early T cells in non-severe SARS-CoV-2 infection. One entry per CDR3 protein results from TCRdb running MiXCR on the 5' RACE reads. In the table there are roughly 32,000 distinct CDR3 sequences, approximately 9.2% of which are singletons. Sequenced input: whole blood. The receptors originated from an adult who was a healthcare worker with PCR-confirmed SARS-CoV-2 infection or an uninfected control (not recorded which).

By sample share, this clonotype is medium-sized. The J gene is TRBJ2-6, the V gene TRBV7-8, with D maybe TRBD2 (5 bases). This CDR3 has 15 residues. Trimming cost V 1 base and J 6 bases, with 10 bases left between them. Per the germline V gene, CDR1 is SGHVS and CDR2 is FQNEAQ. Here the CDR3 reads CASSLELEVANVLTF. In DNA, the CDR3 is TGTGCCAGCAGCTTAGAACTGGAGGTGGCCAACGTCCTGACTTTC.

This clonotype was counted ten times or more. The rearrangement links TRBV20-1 to TRBJ2-7; possibly TRBD1 or TRBD2 for D (5 bases each). CDR1 and CDR2 (germline): DFQATT, SNEGSKA (reference sequence). V shed 3 bases and J shed 4 bases, with 16 bases lying between them. CDR3 length: 14 residues. The CDR3, as DNA: TGCAGTGCTAGTGAGAGGGGTCTGCTTTACGAGCAGTACTTC. Residues: CSASERGLLYEQYF.

Many counts were recorded for this clonotype. The rearrangement links TRBV5-1 to TRBJ1-3; 7 nucleotides align to TRBD1. With V trimmed by 2 bases and J by 2 bases, 1 base remained unmatched. Per germline, CDR1 SGHRS and CDR2 YFSETQ. This CDR3 contains 14 residues. CDR3 in DNA: TGCGCCAGCAGCTTCGGACAGGCTGGAAACACCATATATTTT. Translating gives CASSFGQAGNTIYF.